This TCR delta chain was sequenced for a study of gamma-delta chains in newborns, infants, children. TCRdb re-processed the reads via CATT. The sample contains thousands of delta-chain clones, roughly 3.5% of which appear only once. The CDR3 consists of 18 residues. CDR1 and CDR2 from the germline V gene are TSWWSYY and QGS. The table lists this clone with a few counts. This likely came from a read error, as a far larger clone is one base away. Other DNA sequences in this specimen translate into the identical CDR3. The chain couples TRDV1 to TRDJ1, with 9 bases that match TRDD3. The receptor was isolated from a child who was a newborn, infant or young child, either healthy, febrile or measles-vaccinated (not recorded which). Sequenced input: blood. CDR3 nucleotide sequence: TGTGCTCTTGGGGAACACTCCTACTGGGGGAGACACACTGATAAACTCATCTTT. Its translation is CALGEHSYWGRHTDKLIF.